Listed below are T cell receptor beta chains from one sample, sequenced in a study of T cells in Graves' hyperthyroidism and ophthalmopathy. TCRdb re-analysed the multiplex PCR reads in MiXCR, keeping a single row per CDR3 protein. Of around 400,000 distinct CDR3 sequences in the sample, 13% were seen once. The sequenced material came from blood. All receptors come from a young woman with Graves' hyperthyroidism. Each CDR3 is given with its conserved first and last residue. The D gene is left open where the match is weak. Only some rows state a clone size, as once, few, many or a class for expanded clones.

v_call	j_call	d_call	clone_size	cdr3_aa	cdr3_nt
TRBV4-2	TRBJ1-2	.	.	CASSQDLLVAGRHGYTF	TGTGCCAGCAGCCAAGATCTCTTGGTGGCAGGCAGACATGGCTACACCTTC
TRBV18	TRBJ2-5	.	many	CASSPQGNSETQYF	TGTGCCAGCTCACCACAGGGGAACTCGGAGACCCAGTACTTC
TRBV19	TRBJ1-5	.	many	CASSDGLNSNQPQHF	TGTGCCAGTAGTGACGGATTAAATAGCAATCAGCCCCAGCATTTT
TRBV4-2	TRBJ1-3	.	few	CASRPSPGNTIYF	TGTGCCAGCCGTCCCTCTCCTGGAAACACCATATATTTT
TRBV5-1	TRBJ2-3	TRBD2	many	CASSFGGSGGYLHRTDTQYF	TGCGCCAGCAGCTTTGGTGGTAGCGGGGGGTACTTACACCGCACAGATACGCAGTATTTT
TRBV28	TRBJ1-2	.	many	CASSLDRPNYGYTF	TGTGCCAGCAGCTTGGACAGACCTAACTATGGCTACACCTTC
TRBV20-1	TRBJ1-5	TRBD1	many	CSAQGEGVWNQPQHF	TGCAGTGCTCAGGGGGAGGGGGTATGGAATCAGCCCCAGCATTTT
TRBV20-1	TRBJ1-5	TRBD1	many	CSASDRGGNQPQHF	TGCAGTGCTAGTGACAGGGGGGGCAATCAGCCCCAGCATTTT
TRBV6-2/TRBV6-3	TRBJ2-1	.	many	CASSMTGPNEQFF	TGTGCCAGCAGTATGACCGGGCCCAATGAGCAGTTCTTC
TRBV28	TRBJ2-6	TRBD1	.	CASSARDSGANVLTF	TGTGCCAGCAGTGCCCGGGACAGCGGGGCCAACGTCCTGACTTTC
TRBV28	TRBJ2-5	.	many	CASTPLRGGETQYF	TGTGCCAGCACCCCCCTGAGGGGGGGGGAGACCCAGTACTTC
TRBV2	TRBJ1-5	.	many	CASGVEGNQPQHF	TGTGCCAGCGGGGTGGAGGGGAATCAGCCCCAGCATTTT
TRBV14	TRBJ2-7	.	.	CASSQDPTLGRLGEQYF	TGTGCCAGCAGCCAAGACCCGACGTTGGGGAGGCTGGGCGAGCAGTACTTC
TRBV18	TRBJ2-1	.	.	CASSPNGAEGGYNEQFF	TGTGCCAGCTCACCAAACGGGGCGGAGGGAGGATACAATGAGCAGTTCTTC
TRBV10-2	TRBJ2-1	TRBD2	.	CASSGTGTNNEQFF	TGCGCCAGCAGTGGTACCGGGACTAACAATGAGCAGTTCTTC
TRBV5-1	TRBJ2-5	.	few	CASALGETQYF	TGCGCCAGCGCCCTCGGAGAGACCCAGTACTTC
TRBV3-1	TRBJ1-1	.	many	CASSQAGLYAEAFF	TGTGCCAGCAGCCAAGCAGGGCTGTACGCTGAAGCTTTCTTT
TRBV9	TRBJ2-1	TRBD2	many	CASSVDPAGGYNEQFF	TGTGCCAGCAGCGTAGACCCAGCGGGAGGGTACAATGAGCAGTTCTTC
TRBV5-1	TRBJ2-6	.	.	CASSLGKFSGANVLTF	TGCGCCAGCAGCTTAGGTAAATTCTCTGGGGCCAACGTCCTGACTTTC
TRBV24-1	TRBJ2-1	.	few	CATVHGDEQFF	TGTGCCACCGTTCATGGGGATGAGCAGTTCTTC
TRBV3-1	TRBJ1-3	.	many	CASSHGSSGNTIYF	TGTGCCAGCAGCCACGGGAGCTCTGGAAACACCATATATTTT
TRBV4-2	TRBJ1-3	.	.	CASNQDSSSGNTIYF	TGTGCCAGCAACCAAGACTCCAGCTCTGGAAACACCATATATTTT
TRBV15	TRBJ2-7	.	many	CATSRVGSTRNEQYF	TGTGCCACCAGCAGGGTAGGGAGCACGAGAAACGAGCAGTACTTC
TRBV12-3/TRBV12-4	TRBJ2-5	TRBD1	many	CASSYGTGVRQETQYF	TGTGCCAGCAGTTACGGGACAGGGGTTCGTCAGGAGACCCAGTACTTC
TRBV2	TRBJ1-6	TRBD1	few	CASRWLLQGAGDNSPLHF	TGTGCCAGCAGATGGTTATTACAGGGGGCTGGCGATAATTCACCCCTCCACTTT
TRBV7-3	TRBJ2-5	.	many	CASSLMGGVGETQYF	TGTGCCAGCAGCTTAATGGGGGGCGTCGGTGAGACCCAGTACTTC
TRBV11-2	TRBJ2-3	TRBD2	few	CASSLEGSGLAGGRRTDTQYF	TGTGCCAGCAGTTTAGAAGGGTCCGGGCTAGCGGGGGGGAGGAGGACAGATACGCAGTATTTT
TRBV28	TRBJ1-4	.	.	CASSSLTALNEKLFF	TGTGCCAGCAGTTCCCTGACAGCCCTTAATGAAAAACTGTTTTTT
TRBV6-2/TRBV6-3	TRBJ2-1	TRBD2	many	CASSSPQRESYEQFF	TGTGCCAGCAGTTCGCCCCAGCGGGAGAGCTATGAGCAGTTCTTC
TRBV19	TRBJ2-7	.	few	CASSMGPAIGARSYEQYF	TGTGCCAGTAGTATGGGGCCGGCTATAGGGGCACGTTCCTACGAGCAGTACTTC
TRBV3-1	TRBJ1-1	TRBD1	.	CASSQWDRPEAFF	TGTGCCAGCAGCCAATGGGACAGACCTGAAGCTTTCTTT
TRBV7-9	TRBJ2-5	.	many	CASSLGAPRETQYF	TGTGCCAGCAGCTTAGGGGCCCCGCGGGAGACCCAGTACTTC
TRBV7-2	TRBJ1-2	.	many	CASSLLQGLSGYTF	TGTGCCAGCAGCTTACTACAGGGTTTATCGGGCTACACCTTC
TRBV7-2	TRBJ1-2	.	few	CASRVDSNYGYTF	TGTGCCAGCAGAGTAGACAGCAACTATGGCTACACCTTC
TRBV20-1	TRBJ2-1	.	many	CSASRESTTPYNEQFF	TGCAGTGCCAGTAGAGAGAGCACTACTCCCTACAATGAGCAGTTCTTC
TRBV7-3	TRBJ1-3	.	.	CASSQNLPDQRGPWGEYF	TGTGCCAGCAGCCAAAACCTCCCTGATCAGCGGGGGCCATGGGGGGAATATTTT
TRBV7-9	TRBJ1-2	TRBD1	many	CASSVGGTDLDGYTF	TGTGCCAGCAGCGTAGGTGGGACAGACCTTGATGGCTACACCTTC
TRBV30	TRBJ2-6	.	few	CAWTGGANVLTF	TGTGCCTGGACGGGAGGGGCCAACGTCCTGACTTTC
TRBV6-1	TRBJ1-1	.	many	CASSPIGGRFTEAFF	TGTGCCAGCAGTCCCATCGGGGGAAGGTTCACTGAAGCTTTCTTT
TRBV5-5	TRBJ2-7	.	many	CASSLASGDLYEQYF	TGTGCCAGCAGCTTGGCTTCAGGGGATCTCTACGAGCAGTACTTC
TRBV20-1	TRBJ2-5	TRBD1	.	CSAQRTGGQETQYF	TGCAGTGCCCAGAGGACAGGGGGTCAAGAGACCCAGTACTTC